There are a few counts of the clone carrying this T cell receptor beta chain. Its antigen remains unidentified. These data originate in a study of regulatory T cells in long-lasting Graves disease. Study-wide points: The analysis examined peripheral blood only and excluded thyroid tissue.

Germline values: CDR1 SGHRS, CDR2 YFSETQ. The CDR3 sequence is 15 residues long. V lost 3 bases and J lost 5, with 17 bases in between. For TCR beta, libraries came from iRepertoire HTBI primers and Arm-PCR of CDR3 regions. TCRdb redid the calling of the multiplex PCR reads with MiXCR, one entry per CDR3 protein. The sample records around 480,000 distinct CDR3 sequences, 15% to 20% being singletons. Time point reported: newly diagnosed GD, antithyroid drugs for less than 3 months. With RNA extracted from PBMCs as input, the TCR library was made. The same sample was also used in a study of T cells in Graves' hyperthyroidism and ophthalmopathy.

This TCR came from a man aged 40-49 years with Graves disease. The material sequenced was peripheral blood mononuclear cells (PBMCs), taken at new diagnosis, from a patient treated with antithyroid drugs. V and J are TRBV5-1 and TRBJ2-5; perhaps TRBD2 as D (7 bases). CDR3 protein: CASSSLGRGGETQYF. DNA for the CDR3: TGCGCCAGCAGCTCCCTTGGCAGGGGAGGGGAGACCCAGTACTTC. The variable domain in full, with the rest retrieved from reference TRBV5-1 and TRBJ2-5, is KAGVTQTPRYLIKTRGQQVTLSCSPISGHRSVSWYQQTPGQGLQFLFEYFSETQRNKGNFPGRFSGRQFSNSRSEMNVSTLELGDSALYLCASSSLGRGGETQYFGPGTRLLVL.